This T cell receptor beta chain was sequenced for a study of cytomegalovirus exposure and HLA in healthy donors. Overall study findings and caveats: Associated with cytomegalovirus, according to the listing, were around 160 TCR beta chains. Specificity of a few CMV-associated chains for CMV antigens was verified in vitro.

As to this clone: Its specificity is not known.

Profiled with immunoSEQ multiplex PCR; TCRdb holds only in-frame clones, not every one. The sample lists 200,000 to 300,000 clones, 90% occurring once. V dropped 8 bases and J dropped 3 bases, with 7 bases sitting between them. Germline loops: CDR1 MNHEY, CDR2 SMNVEV (reference sequence). The CDR3 length is 12 residues. The TCR originated in a woman in her 30s in good health and CMV-seronegative. The chain recombines TRBV27 with TRBJ2-2, with D unresolved. The sequencing input was PBMCs. The CDR3 is CASARDTGELFF. For the CDR3, the DNA is TGTGCCAGCGCTCGAGACACCGGGGAGCTGTTTTTT.